This entry features one T cell receptor (beta chain) sequence. What it recognizes is unknown. Repertoires were generated with immunoSEQ multiplex PCR, while TCRdb's copy carries only in-frame clones and drops some. This sample has 30,000 to 35,000 clones; roughly 93% occur once, and the top ten carry approximately 10%. The data stem from a study of T cells in tuberculosis. Study-level information: T cells were selected with CD1B tetramers loaded with glucose monomycolate.

Specified time point: new active TB diagnosis, blood taken before or within 7 days of starting treatment. Positive smear microscopy and/or M. tuberculosis culture confirmed active disease. Regarding the study as a whole: Classification accuracy was 87% (AUROC approximately 0.89) with the GMM-specific repertoire.

The TCR originated in an adult with tuberculosis. The sequencing here drew on PBMCs, taken at tuberculosis diagnosis.

Here the CDR3 reads CASSLGGAGTQETQYF. CDR3 in DNA: TGCGCCAGCAGCTTGGGTGGAGCGGGGACCCAAGAGACCCAGTACTTC. This chain joins TRBV5-1 and TRBJ2-5; TRBD2 matches at 7 bases. Germline V gene data show CDR1 as SGHRS and CDR2 as YFSETQ. After removal of 0 bases from V and 1 base from J, the junction contained 6 bases not matched to a gene. The CDR3 has 16 amino acids.